The source of this T cell receptor (beta chain) is a study of T cells in Graves' hyperthyroidism and ophthalmopathy (dated by TCRdb to about 2019). Broadly, across the study: Peripheral blood was sampled at the time of initial diagnosis, prior to any treatment. To identify TCR V-J signatures that set the groups apart, the researchers used a discovery cohort of 100 patients, made up of about 44 with Graves' ophthalmopathy and about 60 with stable Graves' hyperthyroidism. Whether ophthalmopathy could be predicted prospectively was tested in an independent validation cohort made up of about 20 hyperthyroidism patients plus 17 patients who later progressed to ophthalmopathy. For training and testing, the 100 or so patients in the discovery cohort were randomly divided in a 7:3 ratio. In addition, the study compared T-cell repertoires in thyroid tissue and in blood from roughly 6 Graves' hyperthyroidism patients. Once sampling was done, hyperthyroidism patients were given methimazole at a starting dose of 30 mg daily, whereas ophthalmopathy patients were given high-dose intravenous methylprednisolone. According to the paper, TCR Vbeta CDR3 sequencing was carried out on 135 peripheral blood samples, which came from 40 to 45 ophthalmopathy, about 75 hyperthyroidism and about 17 progressor patients.

From the cysteine through the phenylalanine, the CDR3 covers 15 amino acids. Of all the DNA, just the CDR3 is kept, 45 bases in frame from base 1. Trimming leaves V shorter by 6 bases and J shorter by 1 base, with the junction holding 3 bases beyond the gene matches. The germline V gene sets CDR1 to MGHRA and CDR2 to YSYEKL. Amplification of TCR beta CDR3 regions was carried out from RNA transcripts. A first-round RT-PCR of the TCR CDR3 used the HTBI primer set with the Qiagen OneStep RT-PCR kit. Libraries were constructed in a second round of multiplex PCR, after which size selection and purification were performed. Libraries were sequenced paired-end with 100 bp reads on an Illumina HiSeq2000. In the original analysis: SOAPnuke was used to process the raw data, throwing out any read that contained adapters or uncalled bases, had a mean Phred below 15, or lacked an exact constant-primer or identifier match. High-quality paired reads were merged using COPE v1.2.5, and each unique nucleotide sequence was defined as a clonotype. MiTCR v1.1 was used to align clonotypes to the IMGT TRBV, TRBD and TRBJ reference segments. The analysis included only V-J combinations with a frequency above 0.0001, which together covered 99% to 99.2% of the repertoires. The TCS score was defined as the ratio of F50 (clonal expansion) to E x V (chaos), calculated using BLOSUM62-based TCRdist between CDR3 peptides within each V-J. Welch's t-statistics and random forest reduced 500 to 550 V-J features to fewer than 15, which were used in a naive Bayes classifier (R e1071). TCRdb's own reprocessing of the public reads used fastp at Q25 and MiXCR and kept productive beta chains. Rows are combined by CDR3 protein, so each entry shows the most common genes and DNA. The V and J calls were determined by TCRdb, not by the authors. This sample comprises some 270,000 distinct CDR3 sequences, about 14% of them detected only once. Approximately 8.6% of the sample lies in the top ten.

As regards this clonotype: Its specific antigen is unknown. No much larger clone exists at a distance of one base, and base qualities are not known.

Broader findings and caveats from the paper: Blood samples also contained most of the expanded thyroid clonotypes (frequency above 0.001), which suggests that blood repertoires may reflect thyroid immune responses. In cross-validation, a model built on a 13 V-J signature told ophthalmopathy apart from stable hyperthyroidism with less than 90% sensitivity and roughly 81% specificity, and in testing the same model reached 80%/75%. Sample size was not statistically predetermined, and investigators were not blinded to group allocation. During validation, the model predicted progression to ophthalmopathy a median of roughly six months ahead of onset, with 70.59% sensitivity and 72% to 80% specificity.

Hyperthyroidism patients were aged 18 to 65 years and newly diagnosed, with disease duration of less than 2 months. Patients with uncontrolled infections, other autoimmune diseases, pregnancy or lactation were excluded. Diagnoses relied on clinical symptoms, serum thyroxine and TRAb, thyroid ultrasound and orbital computed tomography. Blood from progressor patients was collected at the time of first diagnosis with hyperthyroidism, before any ophthalmopathy symptoms had appeared. Ficoll-Paque density gradient centrifugation was used to isolate PBMCs from approximately 11 ml of fresh peripheral blood. Progressor patients were initially diagnosed with Graves' hyperthyroidism and developed ophthalmopathy during follow-up. Total RNA was extracted using Trizol reagent, and RNA quality was assessed on an Agilent 2100 Bioanalyzer.

This receptor chain uses TRBV4-1 and TRBJ2-6, and 7 bases in between align with TRBD1. The sequenced material came from blood. This TCR was recovered from a woman aged 25 to 39 with Graves' hyperthyroidism that later progressed to Graves' ophthalmopathy. Here is the DNA: TGCGCCAGCAGTATACAGGGGTCTGGGGCCAACGTCCTGACTTTC. Its product reads: CASSIQGSGANVLTF.